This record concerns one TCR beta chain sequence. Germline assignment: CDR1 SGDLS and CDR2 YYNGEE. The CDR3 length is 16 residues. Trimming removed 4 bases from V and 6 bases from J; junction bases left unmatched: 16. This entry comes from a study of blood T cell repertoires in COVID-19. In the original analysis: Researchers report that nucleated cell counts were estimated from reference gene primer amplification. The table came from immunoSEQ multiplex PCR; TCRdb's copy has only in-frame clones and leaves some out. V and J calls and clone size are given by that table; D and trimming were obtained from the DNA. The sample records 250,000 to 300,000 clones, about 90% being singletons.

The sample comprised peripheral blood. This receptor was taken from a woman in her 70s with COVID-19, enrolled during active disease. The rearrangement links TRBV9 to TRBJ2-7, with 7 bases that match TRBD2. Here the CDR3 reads CASSPRDYTTTGEQYF. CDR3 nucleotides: TGTGCCAGCAGCCCTCGGGACTATACTACAACGGGCGAGCAGTACTTC.